This T cell receptor beta chain was sequenced in a study of blood T cell repertoires in COVID-19. Study as a whole: Spain, Italy and the United States supplied samples that represented acute and convalescent COVID-19.

Measured with immunoSEQ multiplex PCR; TCRdb has only the in-frame clones, and not every one. The sample yields 300,000 or so clones, about 90% seen once. Participant age was about 18 to 100 years, and participants resided in about two dozen US areas. From germline, CDR1 is SGHNT and CDR2 YENEEA. V was cut by 0 bases and J by 6 bases, with 6 bases left in between. CDR3 length: 12 amino acids. This receptor was taken from a woman aged 25 to 39 who had recovered from COVID-19. What was sequenced was PBMCs or T cells enriched from blood (not recorded which). The chain is built from TRBV11-3 and TRBJ2-7; D remains unclear. CDR3 in DNA: TGTGCCAGCAGCTTAGACAGTCCCGAGCAGTACTTC. Residues: CASSLDSPEQYF. The whole variable domain, filled in from reference TRBV11-3 and TRBJ2-7, reads EAGVVQSPRYKIIEKKQPVAFWCNPISGHNTLYWYLQNLGQGPELLIRYENEEAVDDSQLPKDRFSAERLKGVDSTLKIQPAELGDSAVYLCASSLDSPEQYFGPGTRLTVT.